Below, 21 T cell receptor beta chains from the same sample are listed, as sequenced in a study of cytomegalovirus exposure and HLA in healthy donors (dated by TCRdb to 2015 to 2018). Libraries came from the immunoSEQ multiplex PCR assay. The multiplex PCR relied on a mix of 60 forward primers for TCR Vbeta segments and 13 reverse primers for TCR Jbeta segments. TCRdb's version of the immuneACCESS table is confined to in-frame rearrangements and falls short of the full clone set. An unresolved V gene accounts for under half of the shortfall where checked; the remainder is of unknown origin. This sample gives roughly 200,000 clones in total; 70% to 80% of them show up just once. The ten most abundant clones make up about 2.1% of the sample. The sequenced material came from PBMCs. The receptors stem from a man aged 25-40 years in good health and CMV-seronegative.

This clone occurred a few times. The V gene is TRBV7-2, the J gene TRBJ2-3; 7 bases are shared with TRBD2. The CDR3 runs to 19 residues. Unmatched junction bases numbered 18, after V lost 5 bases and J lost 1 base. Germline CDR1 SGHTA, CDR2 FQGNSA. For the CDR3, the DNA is TGTGCCAGCAGCCAGGCGGCGACTAGCTACCTCCACGGCACAGATACGCAGTATTTT. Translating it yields CASSQAATSYLHGTDTQYF.

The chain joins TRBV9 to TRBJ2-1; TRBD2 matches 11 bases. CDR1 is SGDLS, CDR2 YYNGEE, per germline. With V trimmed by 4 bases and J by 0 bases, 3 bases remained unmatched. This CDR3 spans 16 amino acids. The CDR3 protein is CASSTSGGYSYNEQFF. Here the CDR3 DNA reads TGTGCCAGCAGCACTAGCGGGGGTTACTCCTACAATGAGCAGTTCTTC.

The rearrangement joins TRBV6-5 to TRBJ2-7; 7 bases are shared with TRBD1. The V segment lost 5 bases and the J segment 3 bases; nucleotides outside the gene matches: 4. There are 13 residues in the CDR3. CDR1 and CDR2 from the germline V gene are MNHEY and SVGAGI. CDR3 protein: CASSHQGDYEQYF. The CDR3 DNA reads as TGTGCCAGCAGTCATCAGGGGGACTACGAGCAGTACTTC.

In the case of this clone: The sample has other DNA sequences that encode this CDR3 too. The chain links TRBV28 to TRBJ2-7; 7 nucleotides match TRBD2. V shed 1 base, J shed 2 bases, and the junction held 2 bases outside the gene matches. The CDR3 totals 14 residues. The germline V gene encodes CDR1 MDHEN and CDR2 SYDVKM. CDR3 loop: CASSLSGGAYEQYF. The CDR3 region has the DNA TGTGCCAGCAGTTTATCGGGAGGCGCCTACGAGCAGTACTTC.

CDR3 residues: CATSRDGQKAFF. CDR3 nucleotides: TGTGCCACCAGCAGAGATGGGCAGAAAGCTTTCTTT. The genes are TRBV15 and TRBJ1-1; no clear D. The CDR3 runs 12 residues. Trimming removed 0 bases from V and 9 bases from J, with 8 bases in between. CDR1 and CDR2 from the germline V gene are LNHNV and YYDKDF (reference sequence). Drawing the rest from reference TRBV15 and TRBJ1-1, the complete variable domain is DAMVIQNPRYQVTQFGKPVTLSCSQTLNHNVMYWYQQKSSQAPKLLFHYYDKDFNNEADTPDNFQSRRPNTSFCFLDIRSPGLGDTAMYLCATSRDGQKAFFGQGTRLTVV.

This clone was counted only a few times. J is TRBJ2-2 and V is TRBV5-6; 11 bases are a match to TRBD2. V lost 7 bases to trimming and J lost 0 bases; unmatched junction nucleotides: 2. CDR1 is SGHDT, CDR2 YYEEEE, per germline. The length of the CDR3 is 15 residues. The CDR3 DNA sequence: TGTGCCAGCGTACTAGCGGGAGCGAACACCGGGGAGCTGTTTTTT. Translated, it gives CASVLAGANTGELFF. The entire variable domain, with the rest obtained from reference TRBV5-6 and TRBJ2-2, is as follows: DAGVTQSPTHLIKTRGQQVTLRCSPKSGHDTVSWYQQALGQGPQFIFQYYEEEERQRGNFPDRFSGHQFPNYSSELNVNALLLGDSALYLCASVLAGANTGELFFGEGSRLTVL.

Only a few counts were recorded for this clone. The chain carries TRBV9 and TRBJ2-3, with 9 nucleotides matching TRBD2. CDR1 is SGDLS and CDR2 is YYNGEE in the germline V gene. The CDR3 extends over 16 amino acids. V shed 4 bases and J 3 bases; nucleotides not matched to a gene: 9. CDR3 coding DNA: TGTGCCAGCAGCCCCAGCGGCGGGAGGGGTACAGATACGCAGTATTTT. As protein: CASSPSGGRGTDTQYF.

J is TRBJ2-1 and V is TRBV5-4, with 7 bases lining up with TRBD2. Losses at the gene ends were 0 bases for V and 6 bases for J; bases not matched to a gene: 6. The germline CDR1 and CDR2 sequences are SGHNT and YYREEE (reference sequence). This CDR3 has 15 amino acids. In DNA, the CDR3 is TGTGCCAGCAGCTTGGCAGCGGGGCAGACCAATGAGCAGTTCTTC. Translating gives CASSLAAGQTNEQFF.

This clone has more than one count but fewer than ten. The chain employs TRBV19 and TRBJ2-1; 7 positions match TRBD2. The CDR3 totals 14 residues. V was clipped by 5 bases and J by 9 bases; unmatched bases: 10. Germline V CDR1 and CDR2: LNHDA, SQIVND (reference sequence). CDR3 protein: CASSFPSGASEQFF. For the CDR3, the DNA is TGTGCCAGTAGTTTTCCTAGCGGTGCTTCTGAGCAGTTCTTC.

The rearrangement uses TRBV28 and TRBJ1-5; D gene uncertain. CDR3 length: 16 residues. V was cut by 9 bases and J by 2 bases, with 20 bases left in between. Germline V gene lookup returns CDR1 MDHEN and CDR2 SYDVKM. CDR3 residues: CASHVNTNRGNQPQHF. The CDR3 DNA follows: TGTGCCAGTCACGTTAACACTAATCGTGGCAATCAGCCCCAGCATTTT. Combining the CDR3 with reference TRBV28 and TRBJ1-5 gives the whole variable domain DVKVTQSSRYLVKRTGEKVFLECVQDMDHENMFWYRQDPGLGLRLIYFSYDVKMKEKGDIPEGYSVSREKKERFSLILESASTNQTSMYLCASHVNTNRGNQPQHFGDGTRLSIL.

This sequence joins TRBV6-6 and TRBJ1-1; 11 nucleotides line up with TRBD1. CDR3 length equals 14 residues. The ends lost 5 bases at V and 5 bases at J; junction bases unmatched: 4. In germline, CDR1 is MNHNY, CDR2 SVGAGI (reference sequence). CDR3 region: CASSRGTGGTEAFF. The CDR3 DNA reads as TGTGCCAGCAGTCGCGGGACAGGGGGTACTGAAGCTTTCTTT.

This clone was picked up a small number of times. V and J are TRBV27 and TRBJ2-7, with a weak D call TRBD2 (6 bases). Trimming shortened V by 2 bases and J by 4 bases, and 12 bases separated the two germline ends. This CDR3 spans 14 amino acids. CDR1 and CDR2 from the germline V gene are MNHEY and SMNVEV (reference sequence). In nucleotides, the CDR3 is TGTGCCAGCAGTTTAACGGGAGAAATTTACGAGCAGTACTTC. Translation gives CASSLTGEIYEQYF.

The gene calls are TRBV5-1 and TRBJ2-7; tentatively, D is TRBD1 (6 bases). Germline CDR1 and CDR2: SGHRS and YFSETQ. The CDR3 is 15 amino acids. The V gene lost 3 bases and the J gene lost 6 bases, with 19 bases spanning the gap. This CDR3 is CASSSEGSTGSEQYF. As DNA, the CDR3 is TGCGCCAGCAGCTCCGAAGGATCCACAGGGAGCGAGCAGTACTTC.

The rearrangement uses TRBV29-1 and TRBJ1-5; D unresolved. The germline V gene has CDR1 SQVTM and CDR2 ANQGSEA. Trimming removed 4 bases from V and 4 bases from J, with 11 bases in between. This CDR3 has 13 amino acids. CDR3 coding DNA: TGCAGCGTTGGAGGGCAACTAAATCAGCCCCAGCATTTT. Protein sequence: CSVGGQLNQPQHF.

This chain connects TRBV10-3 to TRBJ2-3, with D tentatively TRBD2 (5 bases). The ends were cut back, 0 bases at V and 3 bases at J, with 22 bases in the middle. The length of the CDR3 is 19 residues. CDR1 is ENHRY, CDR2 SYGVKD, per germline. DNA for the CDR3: TGTGCCATCAGTGAGTCAGGTACACGCCGTACAAGCGGAACAGATACGCAGTATTTT. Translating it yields CAISESGTRRTSGTDTQYF.

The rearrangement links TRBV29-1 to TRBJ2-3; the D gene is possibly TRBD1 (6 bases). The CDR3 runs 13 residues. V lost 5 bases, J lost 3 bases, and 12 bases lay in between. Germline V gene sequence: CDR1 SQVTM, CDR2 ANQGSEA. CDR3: CSVLTGWTDTQYF. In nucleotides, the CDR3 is TGCAGCGTTCTTACAGGGTGGACAGATACGCAGTATTTT.

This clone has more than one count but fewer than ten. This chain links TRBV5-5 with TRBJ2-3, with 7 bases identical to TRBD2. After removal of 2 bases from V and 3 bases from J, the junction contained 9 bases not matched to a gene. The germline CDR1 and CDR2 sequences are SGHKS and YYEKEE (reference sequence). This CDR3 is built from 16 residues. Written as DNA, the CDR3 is TGTGCCAGCAGCTTAGTAGAAAGCGGGACGACAGATACGCAGTATTTT. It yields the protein CASSLVESGTTDTQYF. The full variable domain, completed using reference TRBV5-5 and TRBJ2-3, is DAGVTQSPTHLIKTRGQQVTLRCSPISGHKSVSWYQQVLGQGPQFIFQYYEKEERGRGNFPDRFSARQFPNYSSELNVNALLLGDSALYLCASSLVESGTTDTQYFGPGTRLTVL.

The CDR3 bases are TGCGCCAGCAGCCAAGATCCGGACAACTACTACGAGCAGTACTTC. It is translated as CASSQDPDNYYEQYF. This sequence joins TRBV4-1 and TRBJ2-7; TRBD1 might be the D (5 bases). CDR1 and CDR2 (germline): MGHRA, YSYEKL. The CDR3 totals 15 residues. Trimming shortened V by 0 bases and J by 3 bases, and 12 bases separated the two germline ends.

The CDR3 protein is CASSPSGVGRQETQYF. The CDR3 coding sequence is TGCGCCAGCAGCCCAAGCGGTGTGGGCAGGCAAGAGACCCAGTACTTC. The J gene is TRBJ2-5, the V gene TRBV5-1; D possibly corresponds to TRBD2 (5 bases). The CDR3 has 16 amino acids. Trimming took off 4 bases at V and 2 bases at J, with 18 bases between the two ends. The V gene's germline CDR1 is SGHRS and CDR2 YFSETQ.

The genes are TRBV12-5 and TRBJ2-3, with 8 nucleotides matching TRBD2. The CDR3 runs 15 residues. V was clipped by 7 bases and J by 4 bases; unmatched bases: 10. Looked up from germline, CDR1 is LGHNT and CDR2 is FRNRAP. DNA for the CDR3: TGTGCTAGTGCCAGGGTAGCGGGACTCCCAGATACGCAGTATTTT. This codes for CASARVAGLPDTQYF.

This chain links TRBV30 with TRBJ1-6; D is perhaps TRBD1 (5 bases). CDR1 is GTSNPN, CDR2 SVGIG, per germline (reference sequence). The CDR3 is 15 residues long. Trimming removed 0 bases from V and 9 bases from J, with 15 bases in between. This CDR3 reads CAWSVLSGGVSPLHF. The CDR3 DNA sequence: TGTGCCTGGAGTGTACTTTCCGGGGGGGTTTCACCCCTCCACTTT.